The 12 T cell receptor beta chains presented below share a single source sample, sequenced in a study of T cell changes during pregnancy in multiple sclerosis (dated by TCRdb to between 2018 and 2021). The method behind the library was the immunoSEQ multiplex PCR assay. This is the immuneACCESS table as TCRdb keeps it, with only in-frame sequences that have V and J called. A part of the clones is gone; compared with another copy, unresolved V genes explain less than half, and the rest is unexplained. This sample lists approximately 98,000 clones; 92% were detected once. About 2% of the sample is held by the ten biggest clonotypes. This specimen consisted of peripheral blood, obtained after pregnancy. The receptors originated from a female donor in good health, enrolled as a control in a pregnancy study.

Remarks on this clone: The same CDR3 arises from other DNA sequences in this sample as well. V gene TRBV9 combines with J gene TRBJ2-5; perhaps TRBD2 as D (7 bases). Trimming pared 0 bases from V and 5 bases from J, leaving 11 bases between. Per the germline V gene, CDR1 is SGDLS and CDR2 is YYNGEE. The CDR3 sequence is 14 residues long. CDR3 sequence reads: CASSVGGGRETQYF. CDR3 bases: TGTGCCAGCAGCGTAGGGGGGGGCAGGGAGACCCAGTACTTC. Looking up the rest from reference TRBV9 and TRBJ2-5 gives the full variable domain: DSGVTQTPKHLITATGQRVTLRCSPRSGDLSVYWYQQSLDQGLQFLIQYYNGEERAKGNILERFSAQQFPDLHSELNLSSLELGDSALYFCASSVGGGRETQYFGPGTRLLVL.

This rearrangement joins TRBV15 to TRBJ1-2; maybe TRBD1 (5 bases). CDR1 is LNHNV and CDR2 is YYDKDF in the germline V gene (reference sequence). The V gene lost 5 bases and the J gene lost 4 bases, with 11 bases spanning the gap. The CDR3 is made up of 13 amino acids. CDR3 in amino acids: CATSVRVGYGYTF. The CDR3 nucleotides read TGTGCCACCAGCGTCAGGGTCGGCTATGGCTACACCTTC.

The chain carries TRBV30 and TRBJ1-6; D not resolved. Trimming took off 5 bases at V and 8 bases at J, with 13 bases between the two ends. CDR1 and CDR2 from the germline V gene are GTSNPN and SVGIG (reference sequence). CDR3 length: 13 residues. CDR3 coding DNA: TGTGCCTGGGAGGCGAGCTTCCATTCACCCCTCCACTTT. This encodes CAWEASFHSPLHF.

The chain has TRBV11-3 and TRBJ2-2; no clear D gene. CDR1 and CDR2 from the germline V gene are SGHNT and YENEEA. The CDR3 sequence is 14 residues long. V lost 1 base and J lost 7, with 10 bases in between. CDR3 coding DNA: TGTGCCAGCAGCTTAGGGGCATGGGTCGGGGAGCTGTTTTTT. Residues: CASSLGAWVGELFF.

The chain combines TRBV19 with TRBJ2-5; 10 nucleotides line up with TRBD1. The J segment lost 2 bases and the V segment lost 1 base, leaving 7 bases of the junction unmatched. The CDR3 sequence is 17 residues long. Per germline, CDR1 LNHDA and CDR2 SQIVND (reference sequence). CDR3 DNA sequence: TGTGCCAGTAGTATAGTTGGGACAGGGGCCTCACAAGAGACCCAGTACTTC. Its translation is CASSIVGTGASQETQYF.

J is TRBJ2-7 and V is TRBV11-2, with D unclear. V gave up 1 base and J gave up 6 bases, with 16 bases separating them. CDR1 is SGHAT and CDR2 is FQNNGV in the germline V gene. The CDR3 is 15 amino acids. DNA for the CDR3: TGTGCCAGCAGCTTAGGGCACAGTTCTACTGGCGAGCAGTACTTC. This encodes CASSLGHSSTGEQYF. The full variable domain, completed using reference TRBV11-2 and TRBJ2-7, is EAGVAQSPRYKIIEKRQSVAFWCNPISGHATLYWYQQILGQGPKLLIQFQNNGVVDDSQLPKDRFSAERLKGVDSTLKIQPAKLEDSAVYLCASSLGHSSTGEQYFGPGTRLTVT.

This chain joins TRBV11-2 and TRBJ2-7; 7 bases fit TRBD1. The V gene end was trimmed by 5 bases and the J gene end by 1 base; junction bases not matched to a gene: 5. This CDR3 spans 14 amino acids. The germline CDR1 and CDR2 sequences are SGHAT and FQNNGV. DNA for the CDR3: TGTGCCAGCAGCCCCGGGACAGTGTCCTACGAGCAGTACTTC. Translated, it gives CASSPGTVSYEQYF.

The rearrangement links TRBV5-1 to TRBJ2-5; TRBD2 matches at 7 bases. The CDR3 extends over 16 amino acids. V lost 4 bases and J lost 1; bases outside the gene matches: 10. Germline V gene data show CDR1 as SGHRS and CDR2 as YFSETQ. The CDR3: CASSHAPGGGQETQYF. In DNA, the CDR3 is TGCGCCAGCAGCCATGCCCCGGGAGGCGGCCAAGAGACCCAGTACTTC.

The J gene is TRBJ2-1, the V gene TRBV6-1; TRBD2 matches 13 bases. Germline CDR1 MNHNS, CDR2 SASEGT. The V and J ends lost 4 bases and 8 bases, in that order; junction bases with no gene match: 5. This CDR3 contains 15 residues. The CDR3 nucleotides read TGTGCCAGCAGTGGTGGACTAGCGGGGGTTTATGAGCAGTTCTTC. It specifies CASSGGLAGVYEQFF.

V gene TRBV6-4 combines with J gene TRBJ1-5, with 11 bases lining up with TRBD1. V shed 0 bases and J 1 base; nucleotides not matched to a gene: 14. The CDR3 consists of 21 residues. Per the germline V gene, CDR1 is MRHNA and CDR2 is SNTAGT. CDR3 nucleotides: TGTGCCAGCAGTGACTCGGGCTTGAGGGACAGGGGGTTTGAAAGCAATCAGCCCCAGCATTTT. Residues: CASSDSGLRDRGFESNQPQHF.

The CDR3 sequence is CASSSTAGVNTGELFF. The CDR3 DNA sequence: TGTGCCAGCAGCTCCACGGCGGGCGTAAACACCGGGGAGCTGTTTTTT. This chain uses TRBV7-3 with TRBJ2-2, with D possibly TRBD2 on 5 matching bases. The V and J ends lost 4 bases and 2 bases respectively, with 14 bases between them. The germline V gene has CDR1 SGHTA and CDR2 FQGTGA. This CDR3 has 16 residues.

The V call is TRBV6-5, the J call TRBJ2-7; 7 nucleotides align to TRBD1. The CDR3 length is 14 residues. Germline CDR1 and CDR2: MNHEY and SVGAGI. The ends lost 7 bases at V and 0 bases at J; junction bases unmatched: 6. The CDR3 loop is CASMETGSSYEQYF. Written as DNA, the CDR3 is TGTGCCAGCATGGAGACAGGGAGCTCCTACGAGCAGTACTTC.